This T cell receptor (beta chain) is drawn from a study of blood T cell repertoires in COVID-19. Trimming took 2 bases from V and 0 from J, leaving 2 bases between them. Per germline, CDR1 GTSNPN and CDR2 SVGIG (reference sequence). The CDR3 loop spans 12 amino acids. This clone was detected only once. Sequencing was performed with immunoSEQ multiplex PCR; in TCRdb, only in-frame clones are kept and a portion is missing. This table holds approximately 70,000 clones, roughly 88% found once. Sequenced sample: peripheral blood. This receptor was taken from a woman in her seventies with acute or convalescent COVID-19. V gene TRBV30 combines with J gene TRBJ1-5; D is unclear. DNA for the CDR3: TGTGCCTGGAGTTATAGCAATCAGCCCCAGCATTTT. Its protein product is CAWSYSNQPQHF.